Sequencing of this T cell receptor (beta chain) was carried out in a study of cytomegalovirus exposure and HLA in healthy donors. Details on this clone: Its antigen is still unknown.

Study outcomes and limitations: As a later analysis revealed, the rate of TCR association differed by HLA locus, with DRB1 most and HLA-C fewest. Reportedly, a later analysis found an Asian-associated ancestry cluster had fewer N-insertions than the approximately 600-donor mean. Later on, an analysis tied 15,000 to 20,000 TCR beta sequences to HLA alleles at 0.05 false discovery rate.

Losses at the gene ends were 4 bases for V and 3 bases for J; bases not matched to a gene: 5. The CDR3 length is 14 residues. Germline V gene sequence: CDR1 SQVTM, CDR2 ANQGSEA. It was with 60 Vbeta and 13 Jbeta primers that the PCR ran. Clones were sequenced by immunoSEQ multiplex PCR, and TCRdb holds only the in-frame ones, with some missing. The sample lists 150,000 to 200,000 clones; around 80% were seen once. The specimen was PBMCs. This TCR was sampled from a man aged 18 to 30 in good health and CMV-seronegative. The chain is built from TRBV29-1 and TRBJ2-7, with 11 bases identical to TRBD2. CDR3 DNA: TGCAGCGTTGTAGGGACTAGCGGAGACTACGAGCAGTACTTC. Translated: CSVVGTSGDYEQYF.